Each of the 18 T cell receptor beta chains below was sequenced from the same sample in a study of radiotherapy plus CTLA-4 blockade in lung cancer. TCRdb's copy holds only in-frame clones and misses some; the assay was immunoSEQ multiplex PCR. The sample yields approximately 95,000 clones, approximately 85% seen once. Sequencing used peripheral blood, obtained from a patient treated with radiotherapy plus ipilimumab. These receptors were obtained from a human donor with non-small cell lung cancer who had a partial response to radiotherapy plus ipilimumab.

V gene TRBV7-3 combines with J gene TRBJ2-7; 9 bases line up with TRBD2. The CDR3 is 13 residues long. V lost 5 bases, J lost 6 bases, and 5 bases stayed unmatched. Germline lookup yields CDR1 SGHTA and CDR2 FQGTGA. DNA of the CDR3: TGTGCCAGCAGCACCAATAGCGGGAGCGAGCAGTACTTC. Amino acid sequence: CASSTNSGSEQYF.

This rearrangement joins TRBV7-9 to TRBJ2-7; 9 bases fit TRBD1. V lost 1 base to trimming and J lost 5 bases; unmatched junction nucleotides: 9. The CDR3 loop spans 16 amino acids. CDR1 SEHNR and CDR2 FQNEAQ come from the germline V gene (reference sequence). The CDR3 bases are TGTGCCAGCAGCTTAGATCCGGGACAGGGTGGCCACGAGCAGTACTTC. Its translation is CASSLDPGQGGHEQYF.

The gene calls are TRBV9 and TRBJ1-4; D call uncertain. Deletions cut 0 bases from V and 6 bases from J, with 15 bases between. The CDR3 runs to 16 residues. Germline loops: CDR1 SGDLS, CDR2 YYNGEE. The CDR3, as DNA: TGTGCCAGCAGCGTAGGTAAGGGAGGGAAAGATGAAAAACTGTTTTTT. Translation: CASSVGKGGKDEKLFF. Together with reference TRBV9 and TRBJ1-4, the CDR3 gives the full variable domain: DSGVTQTPKHLITATGQRVTLRCSPRSGDLSVYWYQQSLDQGLQFLIQYYNGEERAKGNILERFSAQQFPDLHSELNLSSLELGDSALYFCASSVGKGGKDEKLFFGSGTQLSVL.

This clone has just a few counts. The chain couples TRBV2 to TRBJ1-1; D is undetermined. Germline V lookup: CDR1 SNHLY, CDR2 FYNNEI. V was clipped by 0 bases and J by 6 bases, with 8 bases between them. CDR3 size: 13 residues. CDR3 in DNA: TGTGCCAGCAGTGAAGCGGCGGCAGCTGAAGCTTTCTTT. This encodes CASSEAAAAEAFF.

This clone was detected once. The chain is built from TRBV5-4 and TRBJ2-2, with D possibly matching TRBD2 (6 bases). Germline V CDR1 and CDR2: SGHNT, YYREEE (reference sequence). This CDR3 is built from 18 residues. The germline V and J ends were trimmed by 1 base and 4 bases, with 20 bases remaining between them. The CDR3 region is CASSLFNGARGSTGELFF. In nucleotides, the CDR3 is TGTGCCAGCAGCTTGTTCAACGGGGCCCGGGGGAGCACCGGGGAGCTGTTTTTT.

In its sample, this clone was seen a few times. The rearrangement uses TRBV5-1 and TRBJ1-1; 8 positions match TRBD1. The V segment lost 5 bases and the J segment 1 base; nucleotides outside the gene matches: 4. This CDR3 has 14 residues. Germline V gene lookup returns CDR1 SGHRS and CDR2 YFSETQ. As DNA, the CDR3 is TGCGCCAGCAGAGGACAGGGTGAGAACACTGAAGCTTTCTTT. This sequence encodes CASRGQGENTEAFF.

The chain joins TRBV7-9 to TRBJ2-3, with TRBD2 as a possible D gene (5 bases). The CDR3 extends over 14 amino acids. V lost 5 bases to trimming and J lost 2 bases, with 11 bases between them. CDR1 and CDR2 from the germline V gene are SEHNR and FQNEAQ (reference sequence). This CDR3 is CASSPGSDTDTQYF. The CDR3 region has the DNA TGTGCCAGCAGCCCGGGATCCGACACAGATACGCAGTATTTT.

This chain uses TRBV18 with TRBJ2-6; maybe TRBD2 (5 bases). Trimming removed 0 bases from V and 4 bases from J, with 10 bases in between. Germline V CDR1 and CDR2: KGHSH, LQKENI. This CDR3 has 16 residues. This CDR3 is CASSPPTPGGANVLTF. CDR3 nucleotide sequence: TGTGCCAGCTCACCACCAACCCCGGGGGGGGCCAACGTCCTGACTTTC.

The J gene is TRBJ2-2, the V gene TRBV5-5; 8 bases are shared with TRBD2. With V trimmed by 0 bases and J by 1 base, 11 bases remained unmatched. The CDR3 has 19 residues. Germline values: CDR1 SGHKS, CDR2 YYEKEE (reference sequence). CDR3 loop: CASSLAPGTSGLNTGELFF. As DNA, the CDR3 is TGTGCCAGCAGCTTGGCCCCCGGAACTAGCGGCCTGAACACCGGGGAGCTGTTTTTT.

V usage is TRBV14 and J usage is TRBJ2-7; the match to TRBD2 covers 7 bases. This CDR3 has 16 amino acids. With V trimmed by 0 bases and J by 0 bases, 5 bases remained unmatched. In germline, CDR1 is SGHDN, CDR2 FVKESK. The CDR3 coding sequence is TGTGCCAGCAGCCAAGAAGAGTCTAGCGGCTCCTACGAGCAGTACTTC. This sequence encodes CASSQEESSGSYEQYF.

CDR3 DNA sequence: TGTGCCAGCAGCATCCAACTCCAAGAGACCCAGTACTTC. Encoded protein: CASSIQLQETQYF. The chain joins TRBV11-1 to TRBJ2-5; D unclear. V gave up 5 bases and J gave up 1 base, with 8 bases separating them. The CDR3 totals 13 residues. Germline loops: CDR1 SGHAT, CDR2 FQDESV (reference sequence).

This clone was recorded only once. This chain connects TRBV5-1 to TRBJ2-3; 7 bases align to TRBD2. Germline V gives CDR1 SGHRS, CDR2 YFSETQ. This CDR3 has 15 residues. V trimming: 0 bases; J trimming: 3 bases; junction bases outside the gene matches: 4. The CDR3 sequence: CASSLGGGSTDTQYF. The CDR3 DNA is TGCGCCAGCAGCTTGGGGGGGGGATCGACAGATACGCAGTATTTT.

In its sample, this clone was seen a few times. V usage is TRBV30 and J usage is TRBJ2-2; D is perhaps TRBD2 (6 bases). V was cut by 3 bases and J by 6 bases, with 17 bases left in between. The V gene's germline CDR1 is GTSNPN and CDR2 SVGIG (reference sequence). CDR3 length: 15 residues. CDR3 nucleotide sequence: TGTGCCTGGAGGCTCCCGGGAGTCATGGCCGGGGAGCTGTTTTTT. This gives the protein CAWRLPGVMAGELFF.

The chain uses TRBV5-4 and TRBJ2-3; 7 nucleotides align to TRBD2. The CDR3 is 15 amino acids. Germline trimming cut 0 bases from V and 3 bases from J; bases unmatched to any gene: 4. Per the germline V gene, CDR1 is SGHNT and CDR2 is YYREEE (reference sequence). CDR3 region: CASSLGGSGTDTQYF. In DNA, the CDR3 is TGTGCCAGCAGCTTGGGCGGGAGCGGGACAGATACGCAGTATTTT.

The chain combines TRBV19 with TRBJ1-5, with 12 bases identical to TRBD1. Losses at the gene ends were 7 bases for V and 8 bases for J; bases not matched to a gene: 12. CDR1 is LNHDA, CDR2 SQIVND, per germline (reference sequence). The length of the CDR3 is 16 residues. The CDR3 nucleotides read TGTGCCAGTACCACCTCGGGGACAGGGGGCGAGAAGCCCCAGCATTTT. It specifies CASTTSGTGGEKPQHF.

This clone was found once. The rearrangement uses TRBV27 and TRBJ2-7; D call uncertain. Germline V gene sequence: CDR1 MNHEY, CDR2 SMNVEV (reference sequence). V was clipped by 4 bases and J by 5 bases, with 9 bases between them. This CDR3 spans 12 amino acids. This CDR3 is CASSSHSNEQYF. The CDR3, as DNA: TGTGCCAGCAGTTCCCATTCTAACGAGCAGTACTTC.

The V gene is TRBV5-5, the J gene TRBJ1-5; D gene ambiguous. The V end was cut by 3 bases, the J end by 5 bases, with 12 bases between. The CDR3 spans 14 residues. Looked up from germline, CDR1 is SGHKS and CDR2 is YYEKEE (reference sequence). This CDR3 is CASSSLTPDQPQHF. The DNA of the CDR3 is TGTGCCAGCAGCTCGCTGACACCCGATCAGCCCCAGCATTTT.

This chain connects TRBV27 to TRBJ1-5, with unresolved D. Germline CDR1 reads MNHEY; CDR2 reads SMNVEV (reference sequence). V gave up 3 bases and J gave up 6 bases, with 12 bases separating them. CDR3 size: 14 residues. This chain's CDR3 is CASSFRPSGQPQHF. The CDR3 DNA reads TGTGCCAGCAGTTTCCGTCCCTCCGGTCAGCCCCAGCATTTT.